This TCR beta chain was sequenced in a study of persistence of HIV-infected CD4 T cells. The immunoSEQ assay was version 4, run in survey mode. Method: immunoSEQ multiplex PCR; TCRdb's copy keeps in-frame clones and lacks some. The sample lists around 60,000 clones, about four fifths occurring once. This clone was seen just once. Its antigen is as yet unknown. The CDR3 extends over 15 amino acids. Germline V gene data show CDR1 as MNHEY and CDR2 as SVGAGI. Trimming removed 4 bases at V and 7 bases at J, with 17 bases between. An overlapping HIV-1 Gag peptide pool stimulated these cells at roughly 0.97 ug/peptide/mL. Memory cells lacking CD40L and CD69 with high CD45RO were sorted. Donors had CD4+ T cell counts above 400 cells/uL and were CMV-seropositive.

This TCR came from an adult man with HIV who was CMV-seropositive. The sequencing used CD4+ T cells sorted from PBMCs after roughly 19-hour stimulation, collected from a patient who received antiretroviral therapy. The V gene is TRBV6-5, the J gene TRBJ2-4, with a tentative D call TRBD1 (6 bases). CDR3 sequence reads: CASSSGQTSGNIQYF. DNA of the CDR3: TGTGCCAGCAGTTCCGGACAGACTTCGGGGAACATTCAGTACTTC.